The clone carrying this TCR beta chain was seen repeatedly, ten times or more. Its antigen is not identified. Unique molecular identifiers were built into the TCRbeta library. TCRdb re-called the PCR reads through MiXCR, storing one row per CDR3 protein. The sample shows about 260,000 distinct CDR3 sequences, around 7.8% of them seen only once. These data belong to a study of T-cell reconstitution after alpha-beta-depleted transplantation in children. Regarding the study as a whole: Roughly two months post-transplant, alpha-beta T cells reportedly originated from several hundred graft clones that had expanded. Counts and diversity of T cells one year after transplant came mostly from newly produced T cells. The high TCRbeta diversity at day 60 in some patients came from surviving recipient T cells and thymic progenitors.

CDR3 length: 12 amino acids. V dropped 6 bases and J dropped 10; count of bases not matched to a gene: 5. Per the germline V gene, CDR1 is MNHEY and CDR2 is SMNVEV (reference sequence). J is TRBJ1-4 and V is TRBV27, with 7 bases aligning to TRBD1. The sample in question was PBMCs, mostly from graft donor cells, obtained 180 days after TCRalphabeta/CD19-depleted stem cell transplant. This TCR was sampled from a male patient younger than 18 who had a stem cell transplant for acute lymphoblastic leukemia, so the T cells may come from the graft donor. DNA for the CDR3: TGTGCCAGCAGCAGACAGGGAGGAAAACTGTTTTTT. The encoded protein is CASSRQGGKLFF.